This T cell receptor (beta chain) was profiled in a study of T cells in Graves' hyperthyroidism and ophthalmopathy. Not enrolled were patients with uncontrolled infection, other autoimmune disease, pregnancy or lactation. From RNA transcripts, TCR beta CDR3 regions were amplified. Carried out on the TCR CDR3, a first-round RT-PCR used the HTBI primer set. TCRdb independently ran MiXCR on the multiplex PCR reads; one entry per CDR3 protein. This sample has some 600,000 distinct CDR3 sequences, with more than 45% found just once. Notes on the study in general: From stable hyperthyroidism, ophthalmopathy was set apart by a 13 V-J model.

Regarding this clonotype: Its antigen is not identified.

The sequence came from a young woman with Graves' hyperthyroidism. What was sequenced was peripheral blood or thyroid tissue (not recorded which).

CDR3 sequence: CASSDHGLAGITDTQYF. The CDR3 nucleotides are TGTGCCAGCAGTGACCACGGACTAGCGGGTATCACAGATACGCAGTATTTT. The gene calls are TRBV6-4 and TRBJ2-3; 11 bases match TRBD2. The CDR3 contains 17 residues. V trimming: 2 bases; J trimming: 2 bases; junction bases outside the gene matches: 6. CDR1 and CDR2 from the germline V gene are MRHNA and SNTAGT.